Following are 30 T cell receptor beta chains from one sample sequenced in a study of blood T cells in healthy people across ages. With a J-beta primer mix and a sample-barcoded 5' primer, a second PCR ran about 7 to 11 cycles. TCRdb reprocessed the 5' RACE reads via MiXCR and lists one record per CDR3 protein. The sample contains approximately 1.5 million distinct CDR3 sequences, around 35% of which appear only once. The sample comprised blood. The receptors were gathered from a woman younger than 45 in good health.

The chain links TRBV10-3 to TRBJ1-1; 7 bases match TRBD1. The V segment lost 4 bases and the J segment 5 bases; nucleotides outside the gene matches: 19. Germline CDR1 reads ENHRY; CDR2 reads SYGVKD. The CDR3 is 18 amino acids. CDR3 loop: CAISAQAGTELGRTEAFF. The CDR3 DNA sequence: TGTGCCATCAGTGCACAGGCCGGGACAGAGCTCGGGAGGACTGAAGCTTTCTTT.

In its sample, this clonotype was seen a few times. The genes are TRBV20-1 and TRBJ2-5; 10 bases are shared with TRBD2. The CDR3 runs to 15 residues. Unmatched junction bases numbered 3, after V lost 1 base and J lost 1 base. Per germline, CDR1 DFQATT and CDR2 SNEGSKA (reference sequence). In nucleotides, the CDR3 is TGCAGTGCTAGAGCTTGGACTAGCGGCCAAGAGACCCAGTACTTC. As protein: CSARAWTSGQETQYF.

The V gene is TRBV6-2 or TRBV6-3, the J gene TRBJ2-2, with D perhaps TRBD1 or TRBD2 (5 bases each). Germline CDR1 reads MNHEY; CDR2 reads SVGEGT. V was trimmed by 5 bases and J by 6 bases, leaving 10 bases between them. The CDR3 has 13 amino acids. The CDR3 coding sequence is TGTGCCAGCAGTCAAGGGACGGCCGGGGAGCTGTTTTTT. Translation: CASSQGTAGELFF.

In its sample, this clonotype was seen many times. This sequence joins TRBV4-1 and TRBJ2-7; weak D call: TRBD2 (6 bases). Germline CDR1 reads MGHRA; CDR2 reads YSYEKL. The V and J ends lost 2 bases and 0 bases respectively, with 11 bases between them. The CDR3 spans 15 residues. The CDR3 nucleotides read TGCGCCAGCAGCCAATGGCGGGACGACTCCTACGAGCAGTACTTC. It codes for CASSQWRDDSYEQYF.

This clonotype occurred many times. The V and J genes are TRBV5-1 and TRBJ2-3; D might be TRBD1 (6 bases). Germline V gene data show CDR1 as SGHRS and CDR2 as YFSETQ. The CDR3 extends over 15 amino acids. V was cut by 0 bases and J by 1 base, with 9 bases left in between. The CDR3: CASSLERTGTDTQYF. In DNA, the CDR3 is TGCGCCAGCAGCTTGGAAAGGACAGGCACAGATACGCAGTATTTT.

This clonotype was seen a handful of times. The rearrangement joins TRBV4-1 to TRBJ1-2; D is ambiguous. Looked up from germline, CDR1 is MGHRA and CDR2 is YSYEKL. CDR3 length: 13 residues. Deletions cut 0 bases from V and 7 bases from J, with 9 bases between. CDR3 in DNA: TGCGCCAGCAGCCAAGATGAGGCGGGTGGCTACACCTTC. Protein product: CASSQDEAGGYTF.

Comment on this clonotype: A junction end diverges from the germline sequence, so it may reflect a read error. The rearrangement joins TRBV28 to TRBJ2-1; maybe TRBD1 (6 bases). Germline V lookup: CDR1 MDHEN, CDR2 SYDVKM. This CDR3 spans 14 amino acids. The CDR3 sequence: CASSSLQGWHERFF. The CDR3 DNA sequence: TGTGCCAGCAGTTCCCTACAGGGTTGGCATGAGCGGTTCTTC. Supplemented by reference TRBV28 and TRBJ2-1, the full variable domain reads DVKVTQSSRYLVKRTGEKVFLECVQDMDHENMFWYRQDPGLGLRLIYFSYDVKMKEKGDIPEGYSVSREKKERFSLILESASTNQTSMYLCASSSLQGWHERFFGPGTRLTVL.

This clonotype was recorded a few times. J is TRBJ1-2 and V is TRBV13; 7 positions match TRBD1. J gave up 1 base and V 5 bases, and 7 bases lay outside the gene matches. The CDR3 length is 15 residues. CDR1 PRHDT and CDR2 FYEKMQ come from the germline V gene (reference sequence). CDR3 residues: CASSPRTGNNYGYTF. In nucleotides, the CDR3 is TGTGCCAGCAGCCCCCGGACAGGAAATAACTATGGCTACACCTTC.

The chain is built from TRBV27 and TRBJ2-7; unclear D gene. CDR3 length: 14 amino acids. Germline V gene sequence: CDR1 MNHEY, CDR2 SMNVEV (reference sequence). V lost 1 base and J 2 bases, leaving 9 bases between the germline ends. CDR3 sequence: CASSLYKLPYEQYF. The CDR3 nucleotides read TGTGCCAGCAGTTTATACAAGTTGCCCTACGAGCAGTACTTC.

The V and J genes are TRBV3-1 and TRBJ2-5; 10 nucleotides agree with TRBD2. The V gene end was trimmed by 1 base and the J gene end by 5 bases; junction bases not matched to a gene: 10. CDR3 length equals 17 residues. Germline values: CDR1 LGHDT, CDR2 YNNKEL (reference sequence). The CDR3 nucleotides read TGTGCCAGCAGCCAAGGACTAGCGGGCTCTCGGGGGGAGACCCAGTACTTC. Its protein product is CASSQGLAGSRGETQYF.

Worth noting for this clonotype: This may come from a read error, since a much larger clone is one base off. The chain recombines TRBV7-2 with TRBJ2-3; D not certain. This CDR3 has 12 amino acids. Germline V gene data show CDR1 as SGHTA and CDR2 as FQGNSA. DNA of the CDR3: TGTGCCAGCAGTCCGCGGCCAGATACGCGGTATTTT. Translated, it gives CASSPRPDTRYF.

Only a few counts were recorded for this clonotype. CDR3 loop: CASSSDATGYNSPLHF. CDR3 bases: TGTGCCAGCAGCAGCGACGCGACGGGCTATAATTCACCCCTCCACTTT. This chain uses TRBV11-1 with TRBJ1-6; D unclear. In germline, CDR1 is SGHAT, CDR2 FQDESV (reference sequence). The germline V and J ends were trimmed by 5 bases and 3 bases, with 14 bases remaining between them. CDR3 length equals 16 residues. The full variable domain, rest sourced from reference TRBV11-1 and TRBJ1-6, is EAEVAQSPRYKITEKSQAVAFWCDPISGHATLYWYRQILGQGPELLVQFQDESVVDDSQLPKDRFSAERLKGVDSTLKIQPAELGDSAMYLCASSSDATGYNSPLHFGNGTRLTVT.

This clonotype was picked up a small number of times. V and J are TRBV6-4 and TRBJ2-1; 11 nucleotides line up with TRBD2. The CDR3 is 13 amino acids. Per germline, CDR1 MRHNA and CDR2 SNTAGT. The V segment lost 6 bases and the J segment 14 bases; nucleotides outside the gene matches: 9. The CDR3: CASSDSGRAAEFF. In nucleotides, the CDR3 is TGTGCCAGCAGCGATAGCGGGAGGGCCGCCGAGTTCTTC.

This clonotype was picked up many times. The chain couples TRBV7-9 to TRBJ2-7; TRBD2 aligns across 9 bases. V was clipped by 5 bases and J by 6 bases; unmatched bases: 8. CDR1 is SEHNR, CDR2 FQNEAQ, per germline (reference sequence). The CDR3 extends over 14 amino acids. CDR3 bases: TGTGCCAGCAGCCCAATCCTAGCGGGGATCGAGCAGTACTTC. Its protein is CASSPILAGIEQYF. Supplemented by reference TRBV7-9 and TRBJ2-7, the full variable domain reads DTGVSQNPRHKITKRGQNVTFRCDPISEHNRLYWYRQTLGQGPEFLTYFQNEAQLEKSRLLSDRFSAERPKGSFSTLEIQRTEQGDSAMYLCASSPILAGIEQYFGPGTRLTVT.

This chain links TRBV7-9 with TRBJ2-7; the match to TRBD1 covers 8 bases. The CDR3 has 16 residues. The J segment lost 2 bases and the V segment lost 5 bases, leaving 11 bases of the junction unmatched. Germline assignment: CDR1 SEHNR and CDR2 FQNEAQ (reference sequence). CDR3 nucleotide sequence: TGTGCCAGCAGCCCTTTCGGCTGGACAGGGCCCTACGAGCAGTACTTC. This gives the protein CASSPFGWTGPYEQYF.

In its sample, this clonotype was seen once. The germline gene is not matched at one end of the junction; a read error may be the cause. The rearrangement links TRBV14 to TRBJ2-6; D remains unclear. Germline CDR1 and CDR2: SGHDN and FVKESK. This CDR3 spans 14 amino acids. The CDR3 protein is CANSQLSGANVLTF. DNA for the CDR3: TGTGCCAACAGCCAACTCTCTGGGGCCAACGTCCTGACTTTC.

The chain combines TRBV27 with TRBJ2-3; D could derive from TRBD1 or TRBD2 (6 bases each). V lost 1 base and J lost 4, with 12 bases in between. Germline CDR1 reads MNHEY; CDR2 reads SMNVEV (reference sequence). CDR3 length: 15 residues. CDR3 loop: CASSLWGDKPDTQYF. The CDR3, as DNA: TGTGCCAGCAGTTTATGGGGGGACAAACCAGATACGCAGTATTTT.

The rearrangement links TRBV2 to TRBJ2-3, with D tentatively TRBD1 (7 bases). CDR1 and CDR2 from the germline V gene are SNHLY and FYNNEI. The CDR3 spans 15 residues. With 4 bases removed from V and 5 bases from J, the gap between germline ends came to 16 bases. The CDR3 reads CASSASRGDRDTQYF. As DNA, the CDR3 is TGTGCCAGCAGTGCATCTAGGGGGGACAGAGATACGCAGTATTTT.

Of note for this clonotype: A much larger clone differs by one base, so this may be a read error. The chain links TRBV29-1 to TRBJ2-1, with D possibly TRBD2 on 6 matching bases. The CDR3 spans 12 residues. Per germline, CDR1 SQVTM and CDR2 ANQGSEA. For the CDR3, the DNA is TGCAGCGTTGACCGGGAGTACAATAAGCAGTTCTTC. Its protein is CSVDREYNKQFF.

This rearrangement joins TRBV10-3 to TRBJ2-5; a weak D match, TRBD2 (5 bases). This CDR3 spans 16 amino acids. Trimming removed 2 bases from V and 5 bases from J, with 18 bases in between. Germline-derived CDR1 and CDR2 are ENHRY and SYGVKD. The CDR3 sequence: CAISEQMRASTETQYF. The CDR3, as DNA: TGTGCCATCAGTGAGCAGATGAGAGCTAGCACCGAGACCCAGTACTTC.

This chain links TRBV20-1 with TRBJ1-2; D perhaps matches TRBD1 (6 bases). The V gene's germline CDR1 is DFQATT and CDR2 SNEGSKA (reference sequence). The CDR3 covers 13 residues. Trimming removed 8 bases at V and 4 bases at J, with 17 bases between. The CDR3 nucleotides are TGCAGTCCCCAGTCGGGGGCTGGCTATGGCTACACCTTC. Protein sequence: CSPQSGAGYGYTF.

This clonotype was observed a handful of times. The chain joins TRBV20-1 to TRBJ1-2; TRBD1 matches at 9 bases. The CDR3 consists of 13 residues. V trimming: 6 bases; J trimming: 8 bases; junction bases outside the gene matches: 10. Germline CDR1 DFQATT, CDR2 SNEGSKA (reference sequence). The chain's CDR3 is CSAPDRGGGGYTF. As DNA, the CDR3 is TGCAGTGCCCCGGACAGGGGAGGAGGGGGCTACACCTTC.

The rearrangement uses TRBV4-1 and TRBJ1-4, with D perhaps TRBD1 (5 bases). Per germline, CDR1 MGHRA and CDR2 YSYEKL. The CDR3 is 16 residues long. V shed 2 bases and J shed 3 bases, with 13 bases lying between them. The CDR3 DNA reads as TGCGCCAGCAGCCAATCCGGACATGCACCTAATGAAAAACTGTTTTTT. Amino acid sequence: CASSQSGHAPNEKLFF.

The chain combines TRBV21-1 with TRBJ2-7. TRBV21-1 is given as a pseudogene. The CDR3 consists of 10 residues. The DNA of the CDR3 is TGTGCCAGCCTTTCACACGAGCAGTACTTC. It translates to CASLSHEQYF.

This clonotype was seen more than once but under ten times. The V and J genes are TRBV7-9 and TRBJ2-5, with a tentative D call TRBD2 (6 bases). CDR3 length: 15 residues. The germline V gene encodes CDR1 SEHNR and CDR2 FQNEAQ (reference sequence). V lost 5 bases and J lost 4, with 17 bases in between. DNA of the CDR3: TGTGCCAGCAGCCGAGCGGGCCAGGTTCCAGAGACCCAGTACTTC. Encoded protein: CASSRAGQVPETQYF.

This clonotype was observed at least ten times. CDR3 sequence: CASSQDLGLAGGRVGEQYF. For the CDR3, the DNA is TGTGCCAGCAGCCAAGATCTCGGGCTAGCGGGAGGCCGCGTTGGGGAGCAGTACTTC. This chain uses TRBV4-2 with TRBJ2-5, with 11 bases lining up with TRBD2. Germline loops: CDR1 LGHNA, CDR2 YNFKEQ. The CDR3 runs 19 residues. V was clipped by 0 bases and J by 11 bases; unmatched bases: 20.

This clonotype was seen only a few times. The V and J genes are TRBV18 and TRBJ2-7; 9 nucleotides align to TRBD1. With 4 bases clipped from V and 0 bases from J, the junction kept 4 bases outside the gene matches. The CDR3 loop spans 15 amino acids. The germline V gene encodes CDR1 KGHSH and CDR2 LQKENI. CDR3 nucleotides: TGTGCCAGCTCACACGGACAGGGGACCTCCTACGAGCAGTACTTC. Protein sequence: CASSHGQGTSYEQYF. The whole variable domain, remainder taken from reference TRBV18 and TRBJ2-7, is NAGVMQNPRHLVRRRGQEARLRCSPMKGHSHVYWYRQLPEEGLKFMVYLQKENIIDESGMPKERFSAEFPKEGPSILRIQQVVRGDSAAYFCASSHGQGTSYEQYFGPGTRLTVT.

The gene calls are TRBV5-1 and TRBJ2-1; tentative D call: TRBD1 (8 bases). The CDR3 runs to 14 residues. Per the germline V gene, CDR1 is SGHRS and CDR2 is YFSETQ. Trimming left V 4 bases short and J 5 bases short, with 13 bases between. CDR3: CASSTGGGNNEQFF. In nucleotides, the CDR3 is TGCGCCAGCAGCACAGGGGGGGGCAACAATGAGCAGTTCTTC.

V usage is TRBV2 and J usage is TRBJ2-7; perhaps TRBD1 as D (6 bases). CDR3 size: 12 residues. Germline CDR1 is SNHLY and CDR2 is FYNNEI. V was pared by 9 bases and J by 2 bases, with 11 bases between. CDR3: CASKGHPYEQYF. In nucleotides, the CDR3 is TGTGCCAGTAAGGGACACCCCTACGAGCAGTACTTC. The full variable domain, completed using reference TRBV2 and TRBJ2-7, is EPEVTQTPSHQVTQMGQEVILRCVPISNHLYFYWYRQILGQKVEFLVSFYNNEISEKSEIFDDQFSVERPDGSNFTLKIRSTKLEDSAMYFCASKGHPYEQYFGPGTRLTVT.

The rearrangement uses TRBV7-2 and TRBJ2-7, with 14 positions matching TRBD2. Germline V gene sequence: CDR1 SGHTA, CDR2 FQGNSA. The V gene end was trimmed by 1 base and the J gene end by 5 bases; junction bases not matched to a gene: 7. The CDR3 has 17 residues. The CDR3 nucleotides read TGTGCCAGCAGCTTAGGGGGGACTAGCGGGAGCCTCCACGAGCAGTACTTC. Its protein is CASSLGGTSGSLHEQYF.